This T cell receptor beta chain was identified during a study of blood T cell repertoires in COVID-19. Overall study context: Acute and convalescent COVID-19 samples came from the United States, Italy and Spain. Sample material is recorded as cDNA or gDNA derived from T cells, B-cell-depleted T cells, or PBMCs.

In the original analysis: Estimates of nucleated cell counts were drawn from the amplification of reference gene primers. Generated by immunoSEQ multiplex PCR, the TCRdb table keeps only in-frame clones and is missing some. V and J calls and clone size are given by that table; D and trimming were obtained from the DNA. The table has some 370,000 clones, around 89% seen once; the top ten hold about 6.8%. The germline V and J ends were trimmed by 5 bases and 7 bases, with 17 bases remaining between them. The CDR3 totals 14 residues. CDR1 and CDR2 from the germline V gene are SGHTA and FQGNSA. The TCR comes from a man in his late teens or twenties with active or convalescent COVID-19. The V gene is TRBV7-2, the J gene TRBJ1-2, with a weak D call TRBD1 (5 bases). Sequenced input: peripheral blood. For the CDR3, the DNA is TGTGCCAGCAGCGACCGACAGAAACGACGTGGCTACACCTTC. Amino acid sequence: CASSDRQKRRGYTF.